The clone carrying this TCR beta chain was seen more than once but under ten times. Preparation of the TCRbeta library involved a method that used unique molecular identifiers. Using its own MiXCR run on the PCR reads, TCRdb lists one record per CDR3 protein. The table shows approximately 340,000 distinct CDR3 sequences, with approximately 10% occurring only once. This entry is derived from a study of T-cell reconstitution after alpha-beta-depleted transplantation in children. Per the germline V gene, CDR1 is SGHKS and CDR2 is YYEKEE (reference sequence). This CDR3 has 15 residues. After removal of 1 base from V and 6 bases from J, the junction contained 4 bases not matched to a gene.

The sequence came from a human donor who donated a stem cell graft to a child with acute lymphoblastic leukemia. The rearrangement uses TRBV5-5 and TRBJ1-6; 7 bases align to TRBD1. This sample comprised PBMCs from the stem cell graft donor, obtained from the stem cell graft. The CDR3 reads CASSLTGDPNSPLHF. The CDR3 DNA is TGTGCCAGCAGCTTGACAGGGGATCCTAATTCACCCCTCCACTTT.